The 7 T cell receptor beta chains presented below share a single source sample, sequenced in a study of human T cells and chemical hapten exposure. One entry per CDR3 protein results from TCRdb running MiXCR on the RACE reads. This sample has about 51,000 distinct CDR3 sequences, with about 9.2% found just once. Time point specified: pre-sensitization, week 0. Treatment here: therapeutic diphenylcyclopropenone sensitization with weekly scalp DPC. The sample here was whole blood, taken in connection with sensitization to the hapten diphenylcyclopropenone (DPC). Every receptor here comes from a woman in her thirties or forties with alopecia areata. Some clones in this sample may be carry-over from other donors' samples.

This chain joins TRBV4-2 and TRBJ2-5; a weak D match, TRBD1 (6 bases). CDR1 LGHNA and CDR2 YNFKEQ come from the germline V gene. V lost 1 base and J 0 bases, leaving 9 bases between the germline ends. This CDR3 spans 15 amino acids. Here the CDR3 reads CASSQADSYQETQYF. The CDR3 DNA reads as TGTGCCAGCAGCCAAGCGGACAGTTACCAAGAGACCCAGTACTTC.

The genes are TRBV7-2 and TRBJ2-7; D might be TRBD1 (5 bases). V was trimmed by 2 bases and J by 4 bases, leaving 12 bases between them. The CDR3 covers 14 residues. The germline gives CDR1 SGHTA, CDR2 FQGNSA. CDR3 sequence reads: CASSLNRLGYEQYF. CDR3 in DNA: TGTGCCAGCAGCTTAAACAGGCTGGGGTACGAGCAGTACTTC.

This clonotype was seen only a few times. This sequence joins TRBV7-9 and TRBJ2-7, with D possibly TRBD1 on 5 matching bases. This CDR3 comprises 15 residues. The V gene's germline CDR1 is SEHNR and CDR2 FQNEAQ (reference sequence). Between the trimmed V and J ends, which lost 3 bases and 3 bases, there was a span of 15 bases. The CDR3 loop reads CASSFSDRGYYEQYF. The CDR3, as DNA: TGTGCCAGCAGCTTCTCAGACAGAGGATACTACGAGCAGTACTTC.

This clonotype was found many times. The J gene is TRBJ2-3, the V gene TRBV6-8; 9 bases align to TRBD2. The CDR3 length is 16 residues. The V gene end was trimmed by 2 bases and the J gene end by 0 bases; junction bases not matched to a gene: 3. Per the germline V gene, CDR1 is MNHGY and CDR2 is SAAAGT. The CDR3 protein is CASSYRLAESTDTQYF. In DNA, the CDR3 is TGTGCCAGCAGTTACCGACTAGCGGAGAGCACAGATACGCAGTATTTT.

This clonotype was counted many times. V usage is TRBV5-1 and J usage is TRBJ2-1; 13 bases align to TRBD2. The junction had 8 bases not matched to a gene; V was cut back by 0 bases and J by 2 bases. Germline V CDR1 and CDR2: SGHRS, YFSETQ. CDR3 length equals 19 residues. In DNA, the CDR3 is TGCGCCAGCAGCTTGGGGGGACTAGCGGGGTCCAGCGCCTACAATGAGCAGTTCTTC. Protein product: CASSLGGLAGSSAYNEQFF.

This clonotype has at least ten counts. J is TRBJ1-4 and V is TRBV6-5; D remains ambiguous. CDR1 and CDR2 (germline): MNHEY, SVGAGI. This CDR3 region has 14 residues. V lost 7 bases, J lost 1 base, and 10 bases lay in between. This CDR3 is CASKVTGTNEKLFF. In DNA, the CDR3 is TGTGCCAGCAAGGTTACGGGAACTAATGAAAAACTGTTTTTT.

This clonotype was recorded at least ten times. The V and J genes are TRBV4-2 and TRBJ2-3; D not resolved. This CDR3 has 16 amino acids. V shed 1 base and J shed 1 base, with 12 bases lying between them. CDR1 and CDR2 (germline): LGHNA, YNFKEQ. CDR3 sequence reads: CASSQVSPKGTDTQYF. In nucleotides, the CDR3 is TGTGCCAGCAGCCAAGTATCCCCGAAGGGCACAGATACGCAGTATTTT.